This is a list of T cell receptor beta chains from one sample in a study of blood T cell repertoires in COVID-19. Repertoires were generated with immunoSEQ multiplex PCR, while TCRdb's copy carries only in-frame clones and drops some. In the table there are approximately 250,000 clones, 70% to 85% of which are singletons. The sample consisted of peripheral blood. All receptors derive from a woman between 40 and 50 years old who had recovered from COVID-19. Each CDR3 is given with its conserved first and last residue. The order of the fields is V gene, clone size, D gene, J gene, CDR3 protein, CDR3 DNA. The D gene is left open where the match is weak. Expanded clones get a size class; other rows say once, few or many, or leave the size out.

V gene: TRBV5-1; clone size: -; D gene: TRBD1; J gene: TRBJ2-1; CDR3 protein: CASSWDRNNEQFF; CDR3 DNA: TGCGCCAGCAGCTGGGACAGGAACAATGAGCAGTTCTTC
V gene: TRBV18; clone size: -; D gene: -; J gene: TRBJ1-1; CDR3 protein: CASSPGRANTEAFF; CDR3 DNA: TGTGCCAGCTCACCCGGCAGGGCGAACACTGAAGCTTTCTTT
V gene: TRBV6-2/TRBV6-3; clone size: -; D gene: -; J gene: TRBJ2-1; CDR3 protein: CASSIVYNEQFF; CDR3 DNA: TGTGCCAGCAGTATAGTGTACAATGAGCAGTTCTTC
V gene: TRBV30; clone size: -; D gene: -; J gene: TRBJ1-5; CDR3 protein: CAWTRGSNQPQHF; CDR3 DNA: TGTGCCTGGACTCGCGGAAGCAATCAGCCCCAGCATTTT
V gene: TRBV6-5; clone size: once; D gene: TRBD2; J gene: TRBJ2-3; CDR3 protein: CASSYGAGGPEGQYF; CDR3 DNA: TGTGCCAGCAGTTACGGAGCGGGGGGCCCCGAGGGGCAGTATTTT
V gene: TRBV4-3; clone size: once; D gene: TRBD1; J gene: TRBJ2-2; CDR3 protein: CASSQERDRGANTGELFF; CDR3 DNA: TGCGCCAGCAGCCAAGAGAGGGACAGGGGCGCGAACACCGGGGAGCTGTTTTTT
V gene: TRBV12-3/TRBV12-4; clone size: -; D gene: -; J gene: TRBJ2-2; CDR3 protein: CASSFGSTGELFF; CDR3 DNA: TGTGCCAGCAGTTTTGGGAGTACCGGGGAGCTGTTTTTT
V gene: TRBV21-1; clone size: -; D gene: -; J gene: TRBJ2-3; CDR3 protein: CASSTLPLAGGLTDTQYF; CDR3 DNA: TGTGCCAGCAGCACCCTCCCACTAGCGGGGGGACTCACAGATACGCAGTATTTT
V gene: TRBV4-2; clone size: -; D gene: -; J gene: TRBJ1-2; CDR3 protein: CASSGALGGYTF; CDR3 DNA: TGTGCCAGCAGCGGGGCCCTTGGGGGCTACACCTTC
V gene: TRBV5-1; clone size: -; D gene: -; J gene: TRBJ2-7; CDR3 protein: CASFSVQGGEQYF; CDR3 DNA: TGCGCCAGCTTTTCTGTTCAAGGAGGGGAGCAGTACTTC
V gene: TRBV21-1; clone size: -; D gene: -; J gene: TRBJ2-3; CDR3 protein: CASSSPDREITDTQYF; CDR3 DNA: TGTGCCAGCAGCAGTCCGGACAGGGAGATCACAGATACGCAGTATTTT
V gene: TRBV7-6; clone size: -; D gene: -; J gene: TRBJ1-1; CDR3 protein: CASSLAGGNMNTEAFF; CDR3 DNA: TGTGCCAGCAGCTTAGCCGGGGGGAACATGAACACTGAAGCTTTCTTT
V gene: TRBV4-2; clone size: -; D gene: -; J gene: TRBJ1-2; CDR3 protein: CASSQVSGANGYTF; CDR3 DNA: TGTGCCAGCAGCCAAGTTTCAGGGGCAAATGGCTACACCTTC
V gene: TRBV19; clone size: -; D gene: -; J gene: TRBJ1-1; CDR3 protein: CASSTTGLYGRTEAFF; CDR3 DNA: TGTGCCAGTAGCACCACCGGACTCTACGGACGCACTGAAGCTTTCTTT
V gene: TRBV29-1; clone size: few; D gene: -; J gene: TRBJ1-2; CDR3 protein: CSDMGLDGYTF; CDR3 DNA: TGCAGCGATATGGGGCTGGATGGCTACACCTTC
V gene: TRBV10-3; clone size: few; D gene: TRBD1; J gene: TRBJ1-5; CDR3 protein: CATQGARGNQPQHF; CDR3 DNA: TGTGCCACTCAGGGGGCGCGGGGCAATCAGCCCCAGCATTTT
V gene: TRBV6-5; clone size: -; D gene: TRBD1; J gene: TRBJ2-1; CDR3 protein: CASSWGQGSNEQFF; CDR3 DNA: TGTGCCAGCAGTTGGGGACAGGGAAGCAATGAGCAGTTCTTC
V gene: TRBV18; clone size: -; D gene: TRBD1; J gene: TRBJ1-2; CDR3 protein: CASSPRTGDGYTF; CDR3 DNA: TGTGCCAGCTCACCCCGGACAGGGGATGGCTACACCTTC